The sample holds many counts of the clone carrying this T cell receptor beta chain. The target antigen is unknown. During its preparation, the TCRbeta library received unique molecular identifiers. TCRdb passed the PCR reads through MiXCR, listing each CDR3 protein once. This table has approximately 16,000 distinct CDR3 sequences, roughly 4.7% appearing once. Trimming removed 1 base at V and 2 bases at J, with 6 bases between. CDR1 is MNHEY and CDR2 is SVGEGT in the germline V gene. The CDR3 runs to 14 residues. The data belong to a study of T-cell reconstitution after alpha-beta-depleted transplantation in children. Whole-study results and caveats: Reports say that about two months after transplant, the alpha-beta T cells came out of several hundred graft clones that had expanded. Surviving recipient T cells and thymic progenitors underlay high day-60 TCRbeta diversity in some patients. T-cell counts and diversity were attributed mostly to newly produced T cells one year after transplant.

This specimen was PBMCs, taken before TCRalphabeta/CD19-depleted stem cell transplant. The chain links TRBV6-2 or TRBV6-3 to TRBJ1-5; no definite D call. The sequence was obtained from a boy between 5 and 17 years old with acute lymphoblastic leukemia, due to receive a stem cell transplant. As DNA, the CDR3 is TGTGCCAGCAGTTACTGGGTAGGCAATCAGCCCCAGCATTTT. Translating it yields CASSYWVGNQPQHF.